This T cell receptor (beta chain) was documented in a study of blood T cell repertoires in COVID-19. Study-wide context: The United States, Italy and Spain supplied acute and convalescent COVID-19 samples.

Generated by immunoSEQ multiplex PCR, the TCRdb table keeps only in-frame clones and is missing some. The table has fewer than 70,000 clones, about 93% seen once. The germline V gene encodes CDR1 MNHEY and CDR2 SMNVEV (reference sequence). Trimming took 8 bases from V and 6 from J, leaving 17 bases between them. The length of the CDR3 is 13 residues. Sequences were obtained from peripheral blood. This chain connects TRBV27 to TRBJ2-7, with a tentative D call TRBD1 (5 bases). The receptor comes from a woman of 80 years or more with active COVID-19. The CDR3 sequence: CASGQGFQTEQYF. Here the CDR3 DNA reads TGTGCCAGCGGGCAGGGATTCCAGACCGAGCAGTACTTC.